The 28 T cell receptor beta chains below all came from one sample that was sequenced in a study of CD8 T cells in ankylosing spondylitis. From the 5' RACE reads, TCRdb called clonotypes with MiXCR, one entry per CDR3 protein. The sample holds roughly 230,000 distinct CDR3 sequences; 7.5% to 9.5% are singletons and the top ten take around 4.9%. The sample was blood, either unsorted or a sorted T cell fraction (not recorded which). These receptor sequences come from a female donor with ankylosing spondylitis or in good health (not recorded which).

To note about this clonotype: A single base separates this from a much larger clone, so it may be a read error. The chain has TRBV11-2 and TRBJ2-2; D is ambiguous. This CDR3 spans 14 amino acids. Germline values: CDR1 SGHAT, CDR2 FQNNGV. The CDR3 bases are TGTGTCAGCAGCTTTGGCCGGGACACCGGGGAGCTGTTTTTT. Protein: CVSSFGRDTGELFF.

This clonotype was seen repeatedly, ten times or more. This chain links TRBV12-3 or TRBV12-4 with TRBJ1-3; 10 bases align to TRBD1. V gave up 5 bases and J gave up 0 bases; unmatched junction bases: 13. This CDR3 has 19 residues. The CDR3 loop is CASSNPGTGVASSGNTIYF. The CDR3, as DNA: TGTGCCAGCAGTAACCCCGGGACAGGGGTCGCTAGCTCTGGAAACACCATATATTTT.

This clonotype was recorded many times. V is TRBV10-3 and J is TRBJ2-1, with 7 nucleotides matching TRBD2. This CDR3 has 18 residues. Germline V gene sequence: CDR1 ENHRY, CDR2 SYGVKD. With V trimmed by 2 bases and J by 2 bases, 12 bases remained unmatched. The CDR3 region is CAISEPTSPGRTYNEQFF. The DNA for the CDR3 is TGTGCCATCAGTGAGCCCACCTCGCCCGGGAGGACCTACAATGAGCAGTTCTTC.

This clonotype has ten or more counts. This sequence joins TRBV20-1 and TRBJ2-5, with D uncertain. The CDR3 loop spans 14 amino acids. Germline-derived CDR1 and CDR2 are DFQATT and SNEGSKA (reference sequence). Deletions cut 2 bases from V and 1 base from J, with 11 bases between. CDR3 in amino acids: CSARFQGGQETQYF. The CDR3 coding sequence is TGCAGTGCTAGATTCCAAGGCGGCCAAGAGACCCAGTACTTC.

The chain has TRBV7-2 and TRBJ2-3, with TRBD2 identical over 7 bases. Trimming took 4 bases from V and 4 from J; bases not matched to a gene: 14. In germline, CDR1 is SGHTA, CDR2 FQGNSA. The CDR3 sequence is 17 residues long. The CDR3 DNA reads as TGTGCCAGCAGCTCTAGGGCGATGGCGGGAGCCCCAGATACGCAGTATTTT. This codes for CASSSRAMAGAPDTQYF.

This clonotype was seen many times. This chain joins TRBV27 and TRBJ1-2; D is uncertain. Germline assignment: CDR1 MNHEY and CDR2 SMNVEV (reference sequence). The CDR3 extends over 15 amino acids. V gave up 6 bases and J gave up 4 bases, with 18 bases separating them. CDR3 DNA sequence: TGTGCCAGCAGACCTGCCGGCCGATCCTTCTATGGCTACACCTTC. The encoded protein is CASRPAGRSFYGYTF.

The chain joins TRBV18 to TRBJ1-1, with 7 bases matching TRBD1. This CDR3 is 14 amino acids long. Germline loops: CDR1 KGHSH, CDR2 LQKENI. V shed 3 bases and J 3 bases; nucleotides not matched to a gene: 4. The CDR3, as DNA: TGTGCCAGCTCACCGGGACAGAGGGACACTGAAGCTTTCTTT. Its translation: CASSPGQRDTEAFF.

This clonotype was seen at least ten times. This rearrangement joins TRBV27 to TRBJ1-1; maybe TRBD1 (6 bases). Germline assignment: CDR1 MNHEY and CDR2 SMNVEV (reference sequence). The CDR3 consists of 13 residues. V gave up 5 bases and J gave up 5 bases, with 12 bases separating them. CDR3: CASSRTGLTEAFF. The DNA of the CDR3 is TGTGCCAGCAGTCGAACAGGGTTGACTGAAGCTTTCTTT.

This clonotype has a count of ten or more. The chain employs TRBV12-3 or TRBV12-4 and TRBJ1-1, with TRBD1 as a possible D gene (5 bases). Trimming shortened V by 10 bases and J by 1 base, and 25 bases separated the two germline ends. The length of the CDR3 is 17 residues. CDR3 in amino acids: CATPGPGILHENTEAFF. The CDR3 nucleotides are TGTGCCACGCCGGGACCTGGCATTCTTCATGAGAACACTGAAGCTTTCTTT.

This clonotype was observed a handful of times. The chain recombines TRBV7-9 with TRBJ2-7; perhaps TRBD2 as D (7 bases). Trimming stripped 3 bases from V and 4 bases from J, with 13 bases between. The CDR3 has 14 amino acids. Per the germline V gene, CDR1 is SEHNR and CDR2 is FQNEAQ (reference sequence). DNA for the CDR3: TGTGCCAGCAGCTTCGGGGGGCAACGGTACGAGCAGTACTTC. Its protein product is CASSFGGQRYEQYF. Full variable domain (remainder filled in from reference TRBV7-9 and TRBJ2-7): DTGVSQNPRHKITKRGQNVTFRCDPISEHNRLYWYRQTLGQGPEFLTYFQNEAQLEKSRLLSDRFSAERPKGSFSTLEIQRTEQGDSAMYLCASSFGGQRYEQYFGPGTRLTVT.

The chain has TRBV5-1 and TRBJ2-7; weak D call: TRBD1 (6 bases). Germline V gives CDR1 SGHRS, CDR2 YFSETQ. The CDR3 is 13 amino acids. The V gene lost 1 base and the J gene lost 7 bases, with 12 bases spanning the gap. The DNA for the CDR3 is TGCGCCAGCAGCTTGCGCAGGGGCGGTGAGCAGTACTTC. Translation gives CASSLRRGGEQYF.

The table lists this clonotype with many counts. The V call is TRBV27, the J call TRBJ2-1; D possibly corresponds to TRBD2 (8 bases). Germline V gives CDR1 MNHEY, CDR2 SMNVEV (reference sequence). With 6 bases removed from V and 6 bases from J, the gap between germline ends came to 21 bases. The CDR3 extends over 16 amino acids. CDR3 nucleotides: TGTGCCAGCAGACTCCTAGGGGGCGGGAGGTCCAATGAGCAGTTCTTC. It codes for CASRLLGGGRSNEQFF.

This clonotype was counted many times. The chain employs TRBV12-3 or TRBV12-4 and TRBJ2-1; 10 bases align to TRBD2. The ends lost 3 bases at V and 5 bases at J; junction bases unmatched: 4. There are 15 residues in the CDR3. The CDR3 is CASSLVAGGNNEQFF. The CDR3 region has the DNA TGTGCCAGCAGTTTGGTAGCGGGAGGAAACAATGAGCAGTTCTTC.

This clonotype came up many times. The CDR3 sequence is CASSLGREIDQETQYF. The CDR3 DNA sequence: TGTGCCAGCAGCTTAGGACGGGAGATAGACCAAGAGACCCAGTACTTC. The rearrangement joins TRBV7-2 to TRBJ2-5; the D gene is possibly TRBD2 (6 bases). The CDR3 runs 16 residues. V was pared by 1 base and J by 0 bases, with 12 bases between. The germline gives CDR1 SGHTA, CDR2 FQGNSA.

Many counts were recorded for this clonotype. The chain uses TRBV7-8 and TRBJ2-7; D gene ambiguous. The length of the CDR3 is 14 residues. In germline, CDR1 is SGHVS, CDR2 FQNEAQ. V lost 4 bases, J lost 3 bases, and 13 bases lay in between. This CDR3 reads CASSSMRTGYEQYF. DNA of the CDR3: TGTGCCAGCAGCTCAATGCGGACGGGCTACGAGCAGTACTTC.

This clonotype occurred many times. V is TRBV3-1 and J is TRBJ2-7; either TRBD1 or TRBD2 may supply D (5 bases each). The V gene's germline CDR1 is LGHDT and CDR2 YNNKEL (reference sequence). The CDR3 length is 14 residues. V shed 4 bases and J shed 2 bases, with 12 bases lying between them. CDR3 protein: CASSRLGTAYEQYF. CDR3 bases: TGTGCCAGCAGCCGCCTTGGGACGGCCTACGAGCAGTACTTC.

V gene TRBV4-3 combines with J gene TRBJ1-6, with a weak D call TRBD1 (6 bases). CDR1 and CDR2 (germline): LGHNA, YSLEER. The CDR3 is 14 amino acids. The ends were cut back, 1 base at V and 9 bases at J, with 10 bases in the middle. DNA for the CDR3: TGCGCCAGCAGCCAAGGCCACAGGGCTTCACCCCTCCACTTT. Translated, it gives CASSQGHRASPLHF.

This clonotype showed up many times. V usage is TRBV7-3 and J usage is TRBJ2-2, with 7 bases identical to TRBD2. Germline values: CDR1 SGHTA, CDR2 FQGTGA. The CDR3 has 16 amino acids. V trimming: 5 bases; J trimming: 9 bases; junction bases outside the gene matches: 15. The CDR3 here is CASSVGGAGTGWELFF. The CDR3 DNA reads TGTGCCAGCAGCGTCGGGGGAGCGGGGACGGGCTGGGAGCTGTTTTTT.

This clonotype was recorded at least ten times. The J gene is TRBJ1-2, the V gene TRBV12-3 or TRBV12-4, with D possibly being TRBD1 (5 bases). V lost 8 bases and J lost 10, with 14 bases in between. This CDR3 spans 11 amino acids. In nucleotides, the CDR3 is TGTGCCAGCGGTGAGACAGTGAACTACACCTTC. The encoded protein is CASGETVNYTF.

This clonotype has a count of ten or more. The CDR3 DNA reads as TGTGCCAGCAGCTTAGTCCAGGTCAATGAGCAGTTCTTC. Translation gives CASSLVQVNEQFF. The chain joins TRBV7-2 to TRBJ2-1; D unresolved. This CDR3 is 13 amino acids long. V was trimmed by 1 base and J by 6 bases, leaving 7 bases between them. Germline V gene sequence: CDR1 SGHTA, CDR2 FQGNSA.

This clonotype was detected many times. V is TRBV5-1 and J is TRBJ1-1, with a weak D call TRBD1 (5 bases). CDR3 length: 16 residues. Germline V lookup: CDR1 SGHRS, CDR2 YFSETQ. Trimming left V 4 bases short and J 5 bases short, with 21 bases between. CDR3 DNA sequence: TGCGCCAGCAGCCAAGACTCGGGGCAGTTCTATACTGAAGCTTTCTTT. It specifies CASSQDSGQFYTEAFF.

This clonotype was detected only a few times. The chain joins TRBV29-1 to TRBJ2-7, with D maybe TRBD2 (5 bases). The CDR3 extends over 13 amino acids. Germline CDR1 is SQVTM and CDR2 is ANQGSEA. V lost 7 bases and J lost 0, with 13 bases in between. The CDR3 nucleotides read TGCAGCGGTCGAGGGTCCAGCTCCTACGAGCAGTACTTC. Translation: CSGRGSSSYEQYF.

CDR3 region: CASSPGQLLGNTIYF. DNA for the CDR3: TGTGCCAGCTCTCCGGGACAGCTCCTTGGAAACACCATATATTTT. V is TRBV28 and J is TRBJ1-3, with 7 bases identical to TRBD1. V dropped 8 bases and J dropped 3; count of bases not matched to a gene: 10. Germline V gene lookup returns CDR1 MDHEN and CDR2 SYDVKM. This CDR3 is built from 15 residues. Combining the CDR3 with reference TRBV28 and TRBJ1-3 gives the whole variable domain DVKVTQSSRYLVKRTGEKVFLECVQDMDHENMFWYRQDPGLGLRLIYFSYDVKMKEKGDIPEGYSVSREKKERFSLILESASTNQTSMYLCASSPGQLLGNTIYFGEGSWLTVV.

This clonotype has ten or more counts. The chain combines TRBV7-2 with TRBJ2-1; D not resolved. CDR1 is SGHTA, CDR2 FQGNSA, per germline. The ends were cut back, 0 bases at V and 8 bases at J, with 11 bases in the middle. The CDR3 has 14 residues. The DNA of the CDR3 is TGTGCCAGCAGCTTAGCGCCAGCGCTGGATGAGCAGTTCTTC. This encodes CASSLAPALDEQFF.

This clonotype was observed many times. The V gene is TRBV20-1, the J gene TRBJ2-7, with D possibly matching TRBD2 (6 bases). The CDR3 is 13 amino acids. The ends were cut back, 6 bases at V and 4 bases at J, with 16 bases in the middle. From germline, CDR1 is DFQATT and CDR2 SNEGSKA (reference sequence). The CDR3 protein is CSATTGLSYEQYF. The DNA of the CDR3 is TGCAGTGCCACGACGGGACTTTCTTACGAGCAGTACTTC.

The gene calls are TRBV7-6 and TRBJ2-3, with no clear D. This CDR3 is 15 amino acids long. Germline values: CDR1 SGHVS, CDR2 FNYEAQ. The V gene lost 2 bases and the J gene lost 0 bases, with 9 bases spanning the gap. CDR3 DNA sequence: TGTGCCAGCAGCTTATTAACGGAGAGCACAGATACGCAGTATTTT. Residues: CASSLLTESTDTQYF.

This clonotype was detected only once. Possible read error: a much larger clone is one base away. The chain uses TRBV11-2 and TRBJ2-2; 9 bases line up with TRBD2. The CDR3 extends over 14 amino acids. V lost 8 bases, J lost 6 bases, and 7 bases stayed unmatched. Germline values: CDR1 SGHAT, CDR2 FQNNGV. CDR3 sequence reads: CASLGLAVAGELFF. The CDR3 nucleotides are TGTGCCAGCCTGGGACTAGCAGTGGCCGGGGAGCTGTTTTTT.

This clonotype appeared many times. The V gene is TRBV3-1, the J gene TRBJ1-1, with D possibly matching TRBD1 (6 bases). The germline V gene has CDR1 LGHDT and CDR2 YNNKEL (reference sequence). This CDR3 region has 13 residues. V lost 1 base to trimming and J lost 8 bases, with 11 bases between them. The CDR3 bases are TGTGCCAGCAGCCAAGTCTTCCAGGGGGAAGCTTTCTTT. This encodes CASSQVFQGEAFF.